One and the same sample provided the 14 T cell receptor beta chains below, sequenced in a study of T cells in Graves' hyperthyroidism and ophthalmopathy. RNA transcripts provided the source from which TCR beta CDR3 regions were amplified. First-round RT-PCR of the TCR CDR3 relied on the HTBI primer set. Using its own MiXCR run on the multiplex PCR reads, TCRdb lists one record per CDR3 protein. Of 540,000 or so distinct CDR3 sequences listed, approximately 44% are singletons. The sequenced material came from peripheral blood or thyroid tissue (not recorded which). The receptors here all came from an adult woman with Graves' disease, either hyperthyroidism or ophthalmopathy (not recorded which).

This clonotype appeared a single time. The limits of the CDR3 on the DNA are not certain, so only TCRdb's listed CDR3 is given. The CDR3 loop is CACSARDQGTNTGELFF. The chain is built from TRBV2 and TRBJ2-2; TRBD1, the table's D call, lacks a check against the DNA. Germline V gene data show CDR1 as SNHLY and CDR2 as FYNNEI. A total of 17 residues make up the CDR3, ends included.

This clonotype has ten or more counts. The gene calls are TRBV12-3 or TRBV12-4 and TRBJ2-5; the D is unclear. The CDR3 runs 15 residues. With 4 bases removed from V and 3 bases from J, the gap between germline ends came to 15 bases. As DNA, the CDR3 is TGTGCCAGCAGTTGGAGCTTTCTCGTGGAAGAGACCCAGTACTTC. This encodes CASSWSFLVEETQYF.

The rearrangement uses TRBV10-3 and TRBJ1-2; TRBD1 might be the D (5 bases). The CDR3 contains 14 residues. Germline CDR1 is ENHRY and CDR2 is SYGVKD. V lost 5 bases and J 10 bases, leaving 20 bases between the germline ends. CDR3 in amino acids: CAISQAGLWAAYTF. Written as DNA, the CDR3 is TGTGCCATCAGTCAAGCAGGGCTGTGGGCGGCCTACACCTTC.

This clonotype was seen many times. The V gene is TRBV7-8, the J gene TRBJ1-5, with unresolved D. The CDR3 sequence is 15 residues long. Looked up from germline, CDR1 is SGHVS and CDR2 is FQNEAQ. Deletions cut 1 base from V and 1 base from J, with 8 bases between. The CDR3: CASSLEAGSNQPQHF. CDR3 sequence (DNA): TGTGCCAGCAGCTTAGAAGCGGGAAGCAATCAGCCCCAGCATTTT.

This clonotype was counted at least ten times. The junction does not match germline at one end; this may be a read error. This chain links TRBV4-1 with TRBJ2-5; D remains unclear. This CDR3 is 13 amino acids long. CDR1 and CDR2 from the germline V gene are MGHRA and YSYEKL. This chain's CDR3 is CASSQPPMARVCF. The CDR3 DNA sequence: TGCGCCAGCAGCCAACCCCCAATGGCTAGGGTTTGTTTC.

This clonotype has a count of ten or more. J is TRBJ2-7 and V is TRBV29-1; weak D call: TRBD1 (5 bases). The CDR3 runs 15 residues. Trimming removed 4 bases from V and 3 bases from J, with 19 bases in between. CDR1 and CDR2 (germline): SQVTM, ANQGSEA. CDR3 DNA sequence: TGCAGCGTTGTAATTATGGGGCTTGCCATCTACGAGCAGTACTTC. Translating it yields CSVVIMGLAIYEQYF.

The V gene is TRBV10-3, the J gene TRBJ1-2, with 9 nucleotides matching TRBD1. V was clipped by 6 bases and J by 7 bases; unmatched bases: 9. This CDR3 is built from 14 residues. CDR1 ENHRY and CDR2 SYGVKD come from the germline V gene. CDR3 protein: CAISTGGASFGYTF. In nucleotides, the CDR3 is TGTGCCATCAGCACAGGGGGCGCCTCCTTTGGCTACACCTTC.

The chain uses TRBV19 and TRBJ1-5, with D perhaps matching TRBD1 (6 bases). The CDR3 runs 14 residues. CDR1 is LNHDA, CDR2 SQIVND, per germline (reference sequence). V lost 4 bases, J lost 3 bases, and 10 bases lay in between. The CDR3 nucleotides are TGTGCCAGTAGTACCACAGGGACCAATCAGCCCCAGCATTTT. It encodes CASSTTGTNQPQHF.

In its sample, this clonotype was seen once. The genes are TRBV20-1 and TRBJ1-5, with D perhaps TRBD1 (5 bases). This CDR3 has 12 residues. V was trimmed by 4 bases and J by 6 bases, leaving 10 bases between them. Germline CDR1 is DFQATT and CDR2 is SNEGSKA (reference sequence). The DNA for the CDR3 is TGCAGTGCTATCTCGGGGACTCAGCCCCAGCATTTT. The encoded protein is CSAISGTQPQHF.

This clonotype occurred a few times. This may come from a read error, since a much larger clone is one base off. The CDR3 DNA sequence: TGCGCCAGCAAGGGACTAGCGGGAGGCGAGCGGTACTTC. Translated: CASKGLAGGERYF. The rearrangement links TRBV5-1 to TRBJ2-7; TRBD2 aligns across 15 bases. The CDR3 contains 13 residues. The germline V gene has CDR1 SGHRS and CDR2 YFSETQ.

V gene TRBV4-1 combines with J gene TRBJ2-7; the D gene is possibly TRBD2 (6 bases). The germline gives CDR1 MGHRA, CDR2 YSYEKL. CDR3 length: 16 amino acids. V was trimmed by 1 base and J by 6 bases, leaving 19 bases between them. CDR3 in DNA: TGCGCCAGCAGCCAAGTTCCACCGGGACTCCTCGTCGAGCAGTACTTC. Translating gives CASSQVPPGLLVEQYF.

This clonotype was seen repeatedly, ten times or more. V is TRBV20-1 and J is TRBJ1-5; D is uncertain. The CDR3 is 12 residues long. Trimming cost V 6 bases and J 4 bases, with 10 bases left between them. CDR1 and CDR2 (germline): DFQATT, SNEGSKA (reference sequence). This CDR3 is CSARKGNQPQHF. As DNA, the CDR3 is TGCAGTGCCAGGAAGGGAAATCAGCCCCAGCATTTT.

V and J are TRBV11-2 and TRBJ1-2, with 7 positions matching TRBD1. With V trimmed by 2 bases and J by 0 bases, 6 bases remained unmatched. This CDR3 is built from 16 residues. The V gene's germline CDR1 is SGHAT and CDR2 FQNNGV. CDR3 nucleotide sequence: TGTGCCAGCAGCTTAACGGCAGGGGGAGCTAACTATGGCTACACCTTC. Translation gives CASSLTAGGANYGYTF.

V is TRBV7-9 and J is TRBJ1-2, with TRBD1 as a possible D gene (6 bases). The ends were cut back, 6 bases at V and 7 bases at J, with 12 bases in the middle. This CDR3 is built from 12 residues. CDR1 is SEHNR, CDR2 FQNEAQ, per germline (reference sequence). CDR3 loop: CASRGGGAGYTF. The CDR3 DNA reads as TGTGCCAGCAGAGGGGGGGGGGCTGGCTACACCTTC.